Below are 19 T cell receptor beta chains sequenced from a single sample in a study of T cells after yellow fever vaccination. TCRdb fed the 5' RACE reads into MiXCR, producing one record per CDR3 protein. The table lists approximately 330,000 distinct CDR3 sequences, about 12% of them singletons, with 3% to 4% in the top ten. The source was CD4+ T cells sorted from PBMCs, collected 15 days after the yellow fever booster vaccination. The receptors shown here come from a man younger than 35 who received the YFV17D yellow fever vaccine.

This clonotype occurred a few times. This chain links TRBV7-2 with TRBJ1-4; D is undetermined. The germline V gene has CDR1 SGHTA and CDR2 FQGNSA. Trimming left V 2 bases short and J 6 bases short, with 10 bases between. The CDR3 totals 14 residues. CDR3 in amino acids: CASSLNVFHEKLFF. The CDR3, as DNA: TGTGCCAGCAGCTTAAACGTGTTCCATGAAAAACTGTTTTTT.

This clonotype showed up many times. The chain joins TRBV7-9 to TRBJ2-7; the D is unclear. V lost 3 bases and J 4 bases, leaving 7 bases between the germline ends. CDR3 length: 12 amino acids. Germline assignment: CDR1 SEHNR and CDR2 FQNEAQ (reference sequence). The CDR3 protein is CASSFSLYEQYF. CDR3 DNA: TGTGCCAGCAGCTTTAGTTTATACGAGCAGTACTTC.

This clonotype has just a few counts. The chain combines TRBV2 with TRBJ2-1, with 12 bases matching TRBD2. V gave up 6 bases and J gave up 3 bases; unmatched junction bases: 15. Germline V lookup: CDR1 SNHLY, CDR2 FYNNEI. This CDR3 is built from 19 residues. CDR3 DNA sequence: TGTGCCAGCAGGGGACCTAGCGGGGGGGCCGTTGGAGGCTACAATGAGCAGTTCTTC. The encoded protein is CASRGPSGGAVGGYNEQFF.

This clonotype was detected only a few times. The J gene is TRBJ1-2, the V gene TRBV12-3 or TRBV12-4, with D possibly being TRBD1 (5 bases). V lost 6 bases and J 4 bases, leaving 12 bases between the germline ends. The CDR3 runs 13 residues. The CDR3 protein is CASRMGRIYGYTF. The CDR3 nucleotides are TGTGCCAGCAGGATGGGACGGATCTATGGCTACACCTTC.

The chain employs TRBV6-2 or TRBV6-3 and TRBJ1-2, with no clear D. The CDR3 has 13 residues. CDR1 and CDR2 from the germline V gene are MNHEY and SVGEGT. V was trimmed by 2 bases and J by 0 bases, leaving 4 bases between them. Here the CDR3 DNA reads TGTGCCAGCAGTTACGCGGCTAACTATGGCTACACCTTC. Translated: CASSYAANYGYTF.

The chain couples TRBV6-5 to TRBJ2-7, with D perhaps matching TRBD2 (6 bases). This CDR3 spans 15 amino acids. The V end was cut by 2 bases, the J end by 4 bases, with 15 bases between. Germline values: CDR1 MNHEY, CDR2 SVGAGI. The CDR3 protein is CASSYQPSEEYEQYF. Here the CDR3 DNA reads TGTGCCAGCAGTTACCAGCCTAGCGAGGAATACGAGCAGTACTTC.

A few counts support this clonotype. The V and J genes are TRBV5-4 and TRBJ2-3; D uncertain. V dropped 1 base and J dropped 0 bases, with 12 bases sitting between them. In germline, CDR1 is SGHNT, CDR2 YYREEE (reference sequence). The CDR3 contains 16 residues. In nucleotides, the CDR3 is TGTGCCAGCAGCTTGATGGGCTTGACTAGCACAGATACGCAGTATTTT. Its protein is CASSLMGLTSTDTQYF.

This clonotype came up a few times. CDR3 coding DNA: TGTGCCAGCAGCAAGAAGCGAGAGGCCGGGGAGCTGTTTTTT. Protein product: CASSKKREAGELFF. The rearrangement uses TRBV6-2 or TRBV6-3 and TRBJ2-2; D is uncertain. V was cut by 6 bases and J by 6 bases, with 14 bases left in between. The CDR3 sequence is 14 residues long. Per the germline V gene, CDR1 is MNHEY and CDR2 is SVGEGT.

The CDR3 region is CASSRYAANNSPLHF. CDR3 nucleotides: TGCGCCAGCAGCCGGTACGCAGCTAATAATTCACCCCTCCACTTT. V usage is TRBV4-1 and J usage is TRBJ1-6; no clear D gene. Germline V gene sequence: CDR1 MGHRA, CDR2 YSYEKL. The CDR3 length is 15 residues. The ends were cut back, 4 bases at V and 5 bases at J, with 12 bases in the middle.

This clonotype occurred a few times. The V call is TRBV3-1, the J call TRBJ2-1; 14 bases align to TRBD2. CDR1 and CDR2 (germline): LGHDT, YNNKEL (reference sequence). The V and J ends lost 2 bases and 6 bases, in that order; junction bases with no gene match: 3. This CDR3 contains 16 residues. This chain's CDR3 is CASSQPGLAGANEQFF. CDR3 DNA: TGTGCCAGCAGCCAACCGGGACTAGCGGGGGCCAATGAGCAGTTCTTC.

This chain connects TRBV20-1 to TRBJ2-1; 8 nucleotides align to TRBD2. This CDR3 spans 12 amino acids. The V gene's germline CDR1 is DFQATT and CDR2 SNEGSKA (reference sequence). J lost 12 bases, V lost 6 bases, and 10 bases had no gene match. In DNA form, the CDR3 reads TGCAGTGCCTCCTCGCGGGGGGCCAGGCAGTTCTTC. Protein: CSASSRGARQFF.

V and J are TRBV28 and TRBJ1-1, with D possibly being TRBD1 (6 bases). The germline CDR1 and CDR2 sequences are MDHEN and SYDVKM. Trimming pared 5 bases from V and 5 bases from J, leaving 12 bases between. The CDR3 length is 13 residues. The CDR3 region has the DNA TGTGCCAGCAGTCGAGGGGGGAGGACTGAAGCTTTCTTT. This codes for CASSRGGRTEAFF.

This clonotype was recorded a few times. The chain is built from TRBV7-6 and TRBJ2-3; D remains ambiguous. The CDR3 extends over 14 amino acids. The germline V gene encodes CDR1 SGHVS and CDR2 FNYEAQ. Trimming took off 1 base at V and 4 bases at J, with 9 bases between the two ends. Here the CDR3 reads CASSLVANADTQYF. The CDR3 bases are TGTGCCAGCAGCTTAGTCGCGAACGCAGATACGCAGTATTTT.

This clonotype came up a few times. CDR3 loop: CASSPPGRGVGNEQFF. CDR3 nucleotide sequence: TGTGCCAGCTCACCACCGGGGCGCGGAGTCGGCAATGAGCAGTTCTTC. This rearrangement joins TRBV18 to TRBJ2-1; a possible D gene is TRBD1 (5 bases). This CDR3 has 16 amino acids. The V and J ends lost 0 bases and 6 bases respectively, with 15 bases between them. The germline CDR1 and CDR2 sequences are KGHSH and LQKENI.

This clonotype has ten or more counts. The CDR3: CASTFSVGNTIYF. In DNA form, the CDR3 reads TGTGCCAGCACCTTTTCGGTGGGAAACACCATATATTTT. The chain is built from TRBV28 and TRBJ1-3; D gene unclear. V was trimmed by 7 bases and J by 4 bases, leaving 11 bases between them. Germline V gene data show CDR1 as MDHEN and CDR2 as SYDVKM. The CDR3 is made up of 13 amino acids.

This clonotype was counted between two and nine times. This chain uses TRBV30 with TRBJ1-2, with D unresolved. The V gene's germline CDR1 is GTSNPN and CDR2 SVGIG (reference sequence). V lost 2 bases, J lost 6 bases, and 7 bases lay in between. This CDR3 spans 11 amino acids. This CDR3 reads CAWSTGNGYTF. The CDR3 bases are TGTGCCTGGAGTACGGGAAATGGCTACACCTTC.

The J gene is TRBJ1-2, the V gene TRBV4-2; 9 nucleotides agree with TRBD1. This CDR3 has 15 amino acids. After removal of 5 bases from V and 4 bases from J, the junction contained 8 bases not matched to a gene. Germline V gene lookup returns CDR1 LGHNA and CDR2 YNFKEQ. This CDR3 reads CASSSAGQGTYGYTF. The CDR3 region has the DNA TGTGCCAGCAGCTCGGCGGGACAGGGAACCTATGGCTACACCTTC.

The chain employs TRBV12-3 or TRBV12-4 and TRBJ2-1; TRBD1 is a possible D gene (5 bases). V dropped 1 base and J dropped 8 bases, with 15 bases sitting between them. CDR3 size: 15 residues. CDR3 coding DNA: TGTGCCAGCAGTTTAGGGGGCCAGGTTGGGTATGAGCAGTTCTTC. It translates to CASSLGGQVGYEQFF.

This clonotype turned up a few times. V usage is TRBV7-2 and J usage is TRBJ1-6, with a tentative D call TRBD1 (5 bases). The germline V gene encodes CDR1 SGHTA and CDR2 FQGNSA. V lost 3 bases to trimming and J lost 11 bases, with 17 bases between them. The CDR3 is 15 amino acids. The CDR3 bases are TGTGCCAGCAGCTTCCCGATAGGGGAGGGTACACCCCTCCACTTT. As protein: CASSFPIGEGTPLHF.